This T cell receptor beta chain was sequenced in a study of T cells after yellow fever vaccination. General study findings and limits: CD4 and CD8 compartments shared a small share of clonotypes, likely from convergent recombination. It was a weaker secondary response, yet one that peaked faster, at day 5 versus 15.

5'RACE template switching added a universal primer site and UMIs to TCR cDNA. TCRdb processed the 5' RACE reads anew with MiXCR; each CDR3 protein has one entry. The profile shows around 320,000 distinct CDR3 sequences, around 8.6% of them singletons. This clonotype was picked up a small number of times. The antigen is not known. The sample was CD4+ T cells sorted from PBMCs, taken 5 days after the yellow fever booster vaccination. This TCR was recovered from a man younger than 30 who received the YFV17D yellow fever vaccine.

CDR3 sequence: CASSQLHIPNYGYTF. CDR3 in DNA: TGTGCCAGCAGCCAATTACACATCCCTAACTATGGCTACACCTTC. The chain employs TRBV3-1 and TRBJ1-2, with unresolved D. CDR3 length: 15 residues. Germline V CDR1 and CDR2: LGHDT, YNNKEL (reference sequence). The V and J ends lost 2 bases and 0 bases respectively, with 10 bases between them.